The clone carrying this TCR beta chain was found many times. The target antigen is unknown. This entry is derived from a study of T cells in Graves' hyperthyroidism and ophthalmopathy. Study-level points and caveats: Model-based prediction identified ophthalmopathy a median about 6 months prior to its onset.

TCR beta CDR3 sequences were amplified from RNA transcripts. The study used the HTBI primer set for a first-round RT-PCR of the TCR CDR3. TCRdb reanalysed the multiplex PCR reads using MiXCR and keeps one entry per CDR3 protein. Among around 360,000 distinct CDR3 sequences listed, 15% were seen once. Germline V lookup: CDR1 SGHVS, CDR2 FQNEAQ. The J segment lost 2 bases and the V segment lost 0 bases, leaving 8 bases of the junction unmatched. This CDR3 spans 17 amino acids. This receptor was obtained from an older woman with Graves' ophthalmopathy. This sequence joins TRBV7-8 and TRBJ2-3; 7 bases map to TRBD2. Specimen: blood. CDR3 nucleotides: TGTGCCAGCAGCTTAGCGCGCGGGCTAGCGGTCACAGATACGCAGTATTTT. The encoded protein is CASSLARGLAVTDTQYF.